This T cell receptor (beta chain) was identified in a study of regulatory T cells in long-lasting Graves disease. Both iRepertoire HTBI primers and Arm-PCR of CDR3 regions were used to build the TCR beta libraries. TCRdb used MiXCR to reprocess the multiplex PCR reads, holding one entry per CDR3 protein. Here the sample spans 600,000 to 800,000 distinct CDR3 sequences, approximately 31% being singletons. Study conclusions and caveats: Persistent disease samples used TRBV28, TRBJ1-2 and TRBJ2-5 preferentially.

This CDR3 is 15 amino acids long. The V end lost 4 bases, the J end lost 8 bases, and 18 bases lay between the germline ends. The germline CDR1 and CDR2 sequences are SGHRS and YFSETQ. Note on this clonotype: The antigen remains unidentified.

The time point: persistent/refractory GD, antithyroid drugs over 5 years with positive TRAb. RNA from PBMCs was the source of the TCR library. Blood from the periphery, nine milliliters in all, was drawn into EDTA tubes. The receptor was isolated from a female donor with Graves disease. The V and J genes are TRBV5-1 and TRBJ1-4; possibly TRBD1 for D (5 bases). Sequencing was performed on peripheral blood mononuclear cells (PBMCs), taken when the disease was refractory, from a patient treated with antithyroid drugs. CDR3 DNA sequence: TGCGCCAGCAGCCCGGACATCTTTCCGGGAGAAAAACTGTTTTTT. Protein sequence: CASSPDIFPGEKLFF.